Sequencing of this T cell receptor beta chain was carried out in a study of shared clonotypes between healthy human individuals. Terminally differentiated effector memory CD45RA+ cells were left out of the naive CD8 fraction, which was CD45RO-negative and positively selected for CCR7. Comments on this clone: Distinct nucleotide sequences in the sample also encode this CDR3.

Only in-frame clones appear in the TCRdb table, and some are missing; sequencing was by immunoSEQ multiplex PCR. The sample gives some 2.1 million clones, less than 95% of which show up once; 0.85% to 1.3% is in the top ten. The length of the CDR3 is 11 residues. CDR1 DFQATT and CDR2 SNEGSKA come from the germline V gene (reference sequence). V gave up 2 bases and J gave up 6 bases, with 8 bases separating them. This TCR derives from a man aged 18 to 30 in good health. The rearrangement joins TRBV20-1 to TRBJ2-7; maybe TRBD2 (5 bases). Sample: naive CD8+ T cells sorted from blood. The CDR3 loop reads CSARTGSEQYF. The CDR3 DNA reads TGCAGTGCTAGAACGGGGTCCGAGCAGTACTTC.